Each of the 20 T cell receptor beta chains below was sequenced from the same sample in a study of blood T cell repertoires in COVID-19. Sequencing was performed with immunoSEQ multiplex PCR; in TCRdb, only in-frame clones are kept and a portion is missing. Of 200,000 to 300,000 clones listed, about 80% are singletons. The source material was peripheral blood. All receptors come from a woman older than 75 with acute or convalescent COVID-19.

The V gene is TRBV6-6, the J gene TRBJ2-1, with a possible D match to TRBD2 (6 bases). The CDR3 runs to 15 residues. The V end was cut by 6 bases, the J end by 10 bases, with 22 bases between. Germline CDR1 reads MNHNY; CDR2 reads SVGAGI (reference sequence). The CDR3 is CASSPRAGYFSEQFF. CDR3 coding DNA: TGTGCCAGCAGCCCAAGGGCGGGGTATTTTTCGGAGCAGTTCTTC.

This clone was found once. This sequence joins TRBV5-4 and TRBJ2-3, with a weak D call TRBD1 (6 bases). V was trimmed by 4 bases and J by 2 bases, leaving 14 bases between them. CDR3 length equals 15 residues. Germline V gene lookup returns CDR1 SGHNT and CDR2 YYREEE (reference sequence). This CDR3 is CASSPGTHTTDTQYF. DNA of the CDR3: TGTGCCAGCAGCCCCGGGACACATACCACAGATACGCAGTATTTT.

This chain connects TRBV5-4 to TRBJ1-6; 9 bases map to TRBD1. Germline CDR1 and CDR2: SGHNT and YYREEE (reference sequence). V shed 6 bases and J 14 bases; nucleotides not matched to a gene: 9. The CDR3 extends over 13 amino acids. The CDR3 DNA reads TGTGCCAGCACCCGGGACAGGGCCATGGCCCTCCACTTT. This sequence encodes CASTRDRAMALHF.

This clone was detected a few times. The genes are TRBV5-6 and TRBJ2-5; 9 nucleotides line up with TRBD2. CDR1 and CDR2 from the germline V gene are SGHDT and YYEEEE. V lost 4 bases to trimming and J lost 0 bases; unmatched junction nucleotides: 10. The CDR3 spans 17 residues. The CDR3 region is CASSGKTSGLYQETQYF. The CDR3 DNA reads as TGTGCCAGCAGCGGGAAGACTAGCGGACTATACCAAGAGACCCAGTACTTC.

V usage is TRBV5-1 and J usage is TRBJ1-1; weak D call: TRBD1 (6 bases). Trimming pared 2 bases from V and 0 bases from J, leaving 8 bases between. The CDR3 has 14 residues. CDR1 is SGHRS and CDR2 is YFSETQ in the germline V gene. The CDR3 coding sequence is TGCGCCAGCAGCTTCACAGGGATGAACACTGAAGCTTTCTTT. Residues: CASSFTGMNTEAFF. The full variable domain, rest sourced from reference TRBV5-1 and TRBJ1-1, is KAGVTQTPRYLIKTRGQQVTLSCSPISGHRSVSWYQQTPGQGLQFLFEYFSETQRNKGNFPGRFSGRQFSNSRSEMNVSTLELGDSALYLCASSFTGMNTEAFFGQGTRLTVV.

This clone was counted between two and nine times. The gene calls are TRBV3-1 (or the pseudogene TRBV3-2) and TRBJ2-7; 11 positions match TRBD2. Trimming took 4 bases from V and 5 from J; bases not matched to a gene: 1. The germline gives CDR1 LGHDT, CDR2 YNNKEL (reference sequence). CDR3 length: 13 residues. Here the CDR3 DNA reads TGTGCCAGCAGCCTGACTAGCGGGAACGAGCAGTACTTC. This sequence encodes CASSLTSGNEQYF.

The rearrangement joins TRBV15 to TRBJ1-3, with 7 bases aligning to TRBD1. The CDR3 sequence is 15 residues long. The trim removed 3 bases at V and 2 bases at J, leaving 4 bases unmatched. Per the germline V gene, CDR1 is LNHNV and CDR2 is YYDKDF (reference sequence). The CDR3 region has the DNA TGTGCCACCAGCAGGGAAGACAGGGCTGGAAACACCATATATTTT. As protein: CATSREDRAGNTIYF. Full variable domain (remainder filled in from reference TRBV15 and TRBJ1-3): DAMVIQNPRYQVTQFGKPVTLSCSQTLNHNVMYWYQQKSSQAPKLLFHYYDKDFNNEADTPDNFQSRRPNTSFCFLDIRSPGLGDTAMYLCATSREDRAGNTIYFGEGSWLTVV.

This clone was picked up one time. The sample carries other DNA sequences with the same CDR3. The chain combines TRBV5-4 with TRBJ2-4; D is possibly TRBD1 (6 bases). CDR3 length: 14 amino acids. V was cut by 2 bases and J by 0 bases, with 6 bases left in between. Germline loops: CDR1 SGHNT, CDR2 YYREEE (reference sequence). CDR3 nucleotides: TGTGCCAGCAGCTTACAGGGAGCCAAAAACATTCAGTACTTC. This codes for CASSLQGAKNIQYF.

V and J are TRBV7-2 and TRBJ1-2; D is undetermined. CDR1 and CDR2 (germline): SGHTA, FQGNSA. CDR3 length: 12 amino acids. Trimming cost V 1 base and J 8 bases, with 8 bases left between them. This chain's CDR3 is CASSLERRGYTF. The CDR3 DNA sequence: TGTGCCAGCAGCTTAGAGCGGAGGGGCTACACCTTC. The full variable domain, its missing parts supplied by reference TRBV7-2 and TRBJ1-2, is GAGVSQSPSNKVTEKGKDVELRCDPISGHTALYWYRQSLGQGLEFLIYFQGNSAPDKSGLPSDRFSAERTGGSVSTLTIQRTQQEDSAVYLCASSLERRGYTFGSGTRLTVV.

There are a few counts of this clone. The chain recombines TRBV18 with TRBJ1-4, with 7 bases aligning to TRBD1. CDR3 length: 15 amino acids. Germline V gene data show CDR1 as KGHSH and CDR2 as LQKENI. V shed 3 bases and J 8 bases; nucleotides not matched to a gene: 9. The CDR3 DNA is TGTGCCAGCTCACCGACACAGGGGAAGGGGGAAAAACTGTTTTTT. Protein: CASSPTQGKGEKLFF.

The V and J genes are TRBV12-3 or TRBV12-4 and TRBJ1-2; tentatively, D is TRBD1 (6 bases). CDR3 length: 13 amino acids. Trimming shortened V by 0 bases and J by 7 bases, and 9 bases separated the two germline ends. Written as DNA, the CDR3 is TGTGCCAGCAGTTTAGCGCTACAGGGTGGCTACACCTTC. Translating gives CASSLALQGGYTF.

Concerning this clone itself: Sequence at one end of the junction differs from germline and may be a read error. The V call is TRBV5-5, the J call TRBJ1-1; unclear D gene. The CDR3 consists of 14 residues. Germline assignment: CDR1 SGHKS and CDR2 YYEKEE (reference sequence). This chain's CDR3 is CASSFRSPNSEAFF. The CDR3 DNA is TGTGCCAGCAGCTTCCGCAGTCCTAACAGTGAAGCTTTCTTT.

This rearrangement joins TRBV6-5 to TRBJ2-6; D may be TRBD2 (5 bases). CDR1 is MNHEY and CDR2 is SVGAGI in the germline V gene. With 3 bases removed from V and 0 bases from J, the gap between germline ends came to 9 bases. The length of the CDR3 is 16 residues. Written as DNA, the CDR3 is TGTGCCAGCAGTTATGGTGGGAGCTCTGGGGCCAACGTCCTGACTTTC. This translates into CASSYGGSSGANVLTF.

This clone was counted a few times. J is TRBJ1-1 and V is TRBV5-1; D is unresolved. The germline V gene encodes CDR1 SGHRS and CDR2 YFSETQ. The CDR3 has 13 residues. The V end lost 0 bases, the J end lost 11 bases, and 14 bases lay between the germline ends. The CDR3 is CASSLEERRAAFF. The DNA for the CDR3 is TGCGCCAGCAGCTTGGAAGAGCGGCGAGCGGCTTTCTTT.

J is TRBJ2-3 and V is TRBV27; D perhaps matches TRBD2 (6 bases). V lost 11 bases and J 1 base, leaving 16 bases between the germline ends. CDR3 size: 14 residues. Germline V gene data show CDR1 as MNHEY and CDR2 as SMNVEV (reference sequence). CDR3 in DNA: TGTGCCTCCGGGGGTGGCACCCGCACAGATACGCAGTATTTT. The encoded protein is CASGGGTRTDTQYF.

This clone was recorded a few times. The rearrangement uses TRBV7-9 and TRBJ1-2; 8 bases fit TRBD1. The trim removed 5 bases at V and 7 bases at J, leaving 9 bases unmatched. The CDR3 has 14 residues. The germline V gene encodes CDR1 SEHNR and CDR2 FQNEAQ (reference sequence). In DNA, the CDR3 is TGTGCCAGCAGCCCGTCCGGGACAGGCGGTGGCTACACCTTC. It specifies CASSPSGTGGGYTF.

The chain employs TRBV27 and TRBJ1-4, with D perhaps matching TRBD1 (6 bases). Deletions cut 7 bases from V and 7 bases from J, with 19 bases between. In germline, CDR1 is MNHEY, CDR2 SMNVEV (reference sequence). This CDR3 has 15 amino acids. CDR3 sequence reads: CASKGTKIGGEKLFF. The DNA for the CDR3 is TGTGCCAGCAAGGGGACAAAAATCGGTGGTGAAAAACTGTTTTTT.

The gene calls are TRBV7-2 and TRBJ2-1, with D possibly being TRBD2 (6 bases). The CDR3 runs to 15 residues. Germline V gene lookup returns CDR1 SGHTA and CDR2 FQGNSA. Trimming took 5 bases from V and 7 from J, leaving 18 bases between them. CDR3: CASSPSGSSGNEQFF. The CDR3 DNA sequence: TGTGCCAGCAGCCCGAGCGGGTCCTCCGGGAATGAGCAGTTCTTC.

J is TRBJ2-5 and V is TRBV20-1; tentatively, D is TRBD1 (6 bases). V was shortened by 3 bases and J by 2 bases, with 10 bases between the two germline ends. The V gene's germline CDR1 is DFQATT and CDR2 SNEGSKA (reference sequence). The CDR3 has 13 residues. In DNA, the CDR3 is TGCAGTGCTAGTCGGACAGCTCAAGAGACCCAGTACTTC. It encodes CSASRTAQETQYF.

The rearrangement joins TRBV7-2 to TRBJ2-3; 9 nucleotides match TRBD1. CDR1 and CDR2 from the germline V gene are SGHTA and FQGNSA. V was clipped by 4 bases and J by 3 bases; unmatched bases: 2. The CDR3 is made up of 14 amino acids. In DNA form, the CDR3 reads TGTGCCAGCAGCTCACAGGGGGCGACAGATACGCAGTATTTT. This sequence encodes CASSSQGATDTQYF.